The rows below give T cell receptor beta chains drawn from one sample of a study of siplizumab effects on memory and regulatory T cells. Libraries were prepared by immunoSEQ multiplex PCR; TCRdb keeps only in-frame clonotypes and omits some of them. This table has tens of thousands of clones, around 97% appearing once. Sequencing was done on a sample of naive CD8+ T cells sorted from blood. These receptors originate from a human donor in good health. CDR3s include the opening cysteine and the closing phenylalanine or tryptophan. The D gene is left open where the match is weak. Size is stated for part of the rows, as once, few or many counts, or as a class when the clone is expanded.

DNA: TGTGCCAGCTGCTCGGGACTAGAGTGTTTCTTC
CDR3: CASCSGLECFF
V: TRBV6-5
size: .
D: TRBD2
J: TRBJ2-1

DNA: TGTGCCAGCAGCTTAAGTAGCGGGACTTACAATGAGCAGTTCTTC
CDR3: CASSLSSGTYNEQFF
V: TRBV11-1
size: .
D: TRBD2
J: TRBJ2-1

DNA: TGTGCCAGCAGCGCAAAGTGGGGGGGCTACGAGCAGTACTTC
CDR3: CASSAKWGGYEQYF
V: TRBV7-8
size: .
D: TRBD2
J: TRBJ2-7

DNA: TGCGCCAGCAGCATGACAGGGGAAAATGAAAAACTGTTTTTT
CDR3: CASSMTGENEKLFF
V: TRBV4-3
size: .
D: TRBD1
J: TRBJ1-4

DNA: TGTGCCAGCCGGACTAGCGTCCAAGAGACCCAGTACTTC
CDR3: CASRTSVQETQYF
V: TRBV7-9
size: .
D: TRBD2
J: TRBJ2-5

DNA: TGCGCCAGCAGCCAAGAAAGGGACAGGGGGTACGAGCAGTACTTC
CDR3: CASSQERDRGYEQYF
V: TRBV4-3
size: .
D: TRBD1
J: TRBJ2-7

DNA: TGTGCCAGCAGCGGACTAGCGGGAGGGCAAGAACCGTTCTTC
CDR3: CASSGLAGGQEPFF
V: TRBV9
size: .
D: TRBD2
J: TRBJ2-1

DNA: TGTGCCAGCAGAGGGACGGACTCCTACGAGCAGTACTTC
CDR3: CASRGTDSYEQYF
V: TRBV2
size: .
D: .
J: TRBJ2-7

DNA: TGTGCCTGGAGGGAGGGCGACAGGGATACCTATGGCTACACCTTC
CDR3: CAWREGDRDTYGYTF
V: TRBV30
size: .
D: TRBD1
J: TRBJ1-2

DNA: TGTGCCAGCAGCTTAGGCCCCGGGACTGCCTACAATGAGCAGTTCTTC
CDR3: CASSLGPGTAYNEQFF
V: TRBV7-9
size: .
D: .
J: TRBJ2-1

DNA: TGTGCCACCAGCCCCGAGGCGGGGCCGAGCTCCTACGAGCAGTACTTC
CDR3: CATSPEAGPSSYEQYF
V: TRBV15
size: .
D: .
J: TRBJ2-7

DNA: TGTGCCAGCAGCTTAACTCTAGCGCGCTCCTACGAGCAGTACTTC
CDR3: CASSLTLARSYEQYF
V: TRBV7-2
size: .
D: .
J: TRBJ2-7

DNA: TGTGCCAGCAGCGACAGGGGTGCTAACTATGGCTACACCTTC
CDR3: CASSDRGANYGYTF
V: TRBV27
size: .
D: TRBD1
J: TRBJ1-2

DNA: TGTGCCAGCAGACTGGGACGGGCGTACGAGCAGTACTTC
CDR3: CASRLGRAYEQYF
V: TRBV27
size: .
D: .
J: TRBJ2-7

DNA: TGTGCCAGTAGTATTGGCACAGATACGCAGTATTTT
CDR3: CASSIGTDTQYF
V: TRBV19
size: once
D: .
J: TRBJ2-3

DNA: TGTGCCAGCACCTGGGGTGATACGCAGTATTTT
CDR3: CASTWGDTQYF
V: TRBV7-8
size: .
D: .
J: TRBJ2-3

DNA: TGTGCCAGCAGCCAAGGGACAGGGGGCCTGTATACGCAGTATTTT
CDR3: CASSQGTGGLYTQYF
V: TRBV14
size: .
D: TRBD1
J: TRBJ2-3

DNA: TGTGCCAGCAGTCCCGCGGGACTGGGCAATCAGCCCCAGCATTTT
CDR3: CASSPAGLGNQPQHF
V: TRBV6-5
size: .
D: .
J: TRBJ1-5

DNA: TGTGCCAGCAGTTACTCAGGGCCTTCCTACGAGCAGTACTTC
CDR3: CASSYSGPSYEQYF
V: TRBV6-5
size: .
D: .
J: TRBJ2-7

DNA: TGTGCCAGCAGTATGGGGCTCGAGCAGTACTTC
CDR3: CASSMGLEQYF
V: TRBV25-1
size: once
D: .
J: TRBJ2-7